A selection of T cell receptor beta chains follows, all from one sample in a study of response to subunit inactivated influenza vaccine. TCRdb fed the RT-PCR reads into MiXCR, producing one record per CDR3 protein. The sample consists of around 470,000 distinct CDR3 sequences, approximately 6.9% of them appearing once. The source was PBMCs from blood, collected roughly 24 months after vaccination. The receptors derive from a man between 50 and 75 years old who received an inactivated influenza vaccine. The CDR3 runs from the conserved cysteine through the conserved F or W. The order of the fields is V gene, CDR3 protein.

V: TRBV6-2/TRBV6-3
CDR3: CASSDRLGGNIQYF

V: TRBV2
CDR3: CASSEGRQGFHGYTF

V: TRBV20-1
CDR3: CSAVEVTQTNIQYF

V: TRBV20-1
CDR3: CSARADRGLDEQFF

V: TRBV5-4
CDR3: CASKSGSGEDTQYF

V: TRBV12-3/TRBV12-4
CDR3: CASSPMGLAGETQYF

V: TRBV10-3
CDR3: CAISDRGDTQYF

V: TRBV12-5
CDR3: CASANPPGVVTGELFF

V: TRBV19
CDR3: CASSIVLAGTGELFF

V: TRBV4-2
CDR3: CASSQDRHGGNTIYF

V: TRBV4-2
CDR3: CASSQSGVSSYNEQFF

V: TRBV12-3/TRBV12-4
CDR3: CASKGGDSGPNNEQFF

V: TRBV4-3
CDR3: CASSQDKADYEQYF

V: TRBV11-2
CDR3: CASSGVGEETQYF

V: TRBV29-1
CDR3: CSTSRGLGLAETQYF

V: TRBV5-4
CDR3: CASSTGTGAPHGYGYTF

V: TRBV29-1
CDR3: CSVGKSQWQADTQYF